Below are 2 T cell receptor beta chains sequenced from a single sample in a study of blood T cell repertoires in COVID-19 (dated by TCRdb to about 2020). The library was built by means of the immunoSEQ multiplex PCR assay. The clones in this table, taken by TCRdb from immuneACCESS, are in-frame only. Not every clone is retained; where verified, under half of the shortfall comes from an unresolved V gene, and the cause of the rest is unknown. The sample table lists 78,000 or so clones, approximately 80% of them with a count of one. The ten largest make up roughly 12% of the sample. Sequenced: peripheral blood. The receptors were gathered from an elderly man with acute or convalescent COVID-19.

V usage is TRBV7-2 and J usage is TRBJ2-5; possible D gene TRBD1, 6 bases. The CDR3 totals 13 residues. The V gene lost 6 bases and the J gene lost 3 bases, with 11 bases spanning the gap. Germline CDR1 and CDR2: SGHTA and FQGNSA. CDR3 bases: TGTGCCAGCAGTCGACAGGTTGAAGAGACCCAGTACTTC. This sequence encodes CASSRQVEETQYF.

The chain carries TRBV7-3 and TRBJ2-7; 7 bases are shared with TRBD1. V lost 2 bases, J lost 1 base, and 5 bases stayed unmatched. This CDR3 contains 15 residues. CDR1 and CDR2 (germline): SGHTA, FQGTGA. CDR3 sequence reads: CASSLGPGQSYEQYF. CDR3 nucleotide sequence: TGTGCCAGCAGCTTAGGTCCGGGACAGTCCTACGAGCAGTACTTC.